A selection of T cell receptor beta chains follows, all from one sample in a study of cytomegalovirus exposure and HLA in healthy donors. Here immunoSEQ multiplex PCR was the method, and the copy in TCRdb shows in-frame clones only, minus some. This table has about 160,000 clones, just under 80% appearing once. The sample was PBMCs. The receptor set was obtained from a woman between 50 and 59 years old in good health and CMV-seronegative. The CDR3 runs from the conserved cysteine through the conserved F or W. Each record gives: V gene, J gene, CDR3 protein.

>TRBV4-3|TRBJ2-3
CASSQDLLRGRADTQYF
>TRBV5-1|TRBJ2-5
CASSPRTSGTQYF
>TRBV7-6|TRBJ2-1
CASSLDGRTTNEQFF
>TRBV28|TRBJ2-7
CASSRPTTETPYEQYF
>TRBV6-4|TRBJ2-2
CASSVSGLAGTTGELFF
>TRBV9|TRBJ1-2
CASSVGEAGDYGYTF
>TRBV15|TRBJ2-7
CATSRERLAGAYEQYF
>TRBV6-6|TRBJ2-2
CASRKTSGAGELFF
>TRBV28|TRBJ2-1
CASSLWGLAGGAGYNEQFF
>TRBV4-3|TRBJ2-5
CASSQAPAPTGETQYF
>TRBV6-1|TRBJ2-7
CASSDMAGSYEQYF
>TRBV27|TRBJ2-7
CASSPSYEQYF
>TRBV5-1|TRBJ1-1
CASSSLYLTGSAFF
>TRBV6-4|TRBJ1-2
CASSEGGRYGYTF
>TRBV6-1|TRBJ2-3
CASIRPGTDTQYF
>TRBV5-1|TRBJ2-7
CASSSGQSLIGEQYF
>TRBV5-4|TRBJ2-7
CASSFGTDYEQYF
>TRBV15|TRBJ2-3
CATSRTGLAGGLGADTQYF
>TRBV7-8|TRBJ2-1
CASSLGRRDKNYNEQFF
>TRBV28|TRBJ2-1
CASSFLTSGRKDEQFF
>TRBV10-3|TRBJ2-5
CAISRGEEVQETQYF
>TRBV12-2|TRBJ1-6
CASRPKRGQGHNSPLHF
>TRBV19|TRBJ1-5
CASSVSTLYSNQPQHF
>TRBV2|TRBJ2-7
CARTDRHGGEQYF
>TRBV5-4|TRBJ2-1
CASSWKQGAYNEQFF
>TRBV4-1|TRBJ2-3
CASSQVPGLAGEDTQYF
>TRBV19|TRBJ2-5
CASSTGQEETQYF
>TRBV28|TRBJ1-3
CASSTGTGDSGNTIYF